Listed here are 18 T cell receptor beta chains from one sample, sequenced in a study of shared clonotypes between healthy human individuals. Generated by immunoSEQ multiplex PCR, the TCRdb table keeps only in-frame clones and is missing some. The table lists approximately 2.4 million clones, 90% to 97% of them singletons. Sequencing used naive CD4+ T cells sorted from blood. Subset: CD45RA+ positively selected. These receptor sequences come from a man between 18 and 35 years old in good health.

The gene calls are TRBV7-8 and TRBJ2-5; D is possibly TRBD1 (6 bases). Deletions cut 1 base from V and 1 base from J, with 10 bases between. Germline V lookup: CDR1 SGHVS, CDR2 FQNEAQ. The CDR3 extends over 15 amino acids. The DNA of the CDR3 is TGTGCCAGCAGCTTAGGGGGGCCCCGCCAAGAGACCCAGTACTTC. Amino acids: CASSLGGPRQETQYF. The full variable domain, completed using reference TRBV7-8 and TRBJ2-5, is GAGVSQSPRYKVAKRGQDVALRCDPISGHVSLFWYQQALGQGPEFLTYFQNEAQLDKSGLPSDRFFAERPEGSVSTLKIQRTQQEDSAVYLCASSLGGPRQETQYFGPGTRLLVL.

This chain links TRBV14 with TRBJ2-5; no definite D call. V lost 2 bases to trimming and J lost 7 bases, with 14 bases between them. This CDR3 spans 14 amino acids. The germline CDR1 and CDR2 sequences are SGHDN and FVKESK. CDR3 loop: CASSQPFKPGTQYF. CDR3 sequence (DNA): TGTGCCAGCAGCCAACCCTTCAAACCGGGGACCCAGTACTTC.

A single count supports this clone. This CDR3 reads CASSLEAGGEPQHF. The CDR3 DNA reads as TGCGCCAGCAGCTTGGAGGCGGGAGGAGAGCCCCAGCATTTT. This chain connects TRBV5-1 to TRBJ1-5; D is ambiguous. The CDR3 has 14 residues. V lost 0 bases and J 8 bases, leaving 12 bases between the germline ends. Germline loops: CDR1 SGHRS, CDR2 YFSETQ.

J is TRBJ2-7 and V is TRBV6-5, with TRBD2 identical over 9 bases. The ends lost 6 bases at V and 4 bases at J; junction bases unmatched: 10. The CDR3 length is 15 residues. CDR1 is MNHEY, CDR2 SVGAGI, per germline. This chain's CDR3 is CASSRGLAHTYEQYF. Written as DNA, the CDR3 is TGTGCCAGCAGCCGCGGACTAGCGCACACGTACGAGCAGTACTTC.

The count of this clone is one. The chain has TRBV5-1 and TRBJ2-7; TRBD1 aligns across 8 bases. The V segment lost 0 bases and the J segment 4 bases; nucleotides outside the gene matches: 6. The CDR3 runs 15 residues. Germline CDR1 and CDR2: SGHRS and YFSETQ. CDR3 nucleotide sequence: TGCGCCAGCAGCTTGGATCCAGGGGGCATTTACGAGCAGTACTTC. Protein product: CASSLDPGGIYEQYF. Combining the CDR3 with reference TRBV5-1 and TRBJ2-7 gives the whole variable domain KAGVTQTPRYLIKTRGQQVTLSCSPISGHRSVSWYQQTPGQGLQFLFEYFSETQRNKGNFPGRFSGRQFSNSRSEMNVSTLELGDSALYLCASSLDPGGIYEQYFGPGTRLTVT.

The gene calls are TRBV30 and TRBJ2-3; D may correspond to TRBD1 or TRBD2 (6 bases each). V was shortened by 2 bases and J by 2 bases, with 14 bases between the two germline ends. CDR1 is GTSNPN, CDR2 SVGIG, per germline (reference sequence). This CDR3 has 15 amino acids. CDR3 bases: TGTGCCTGGAGTCCCGACGGGGGCCCCACAGATACGCAGTATTTT. It encodes CAWSPDGGPTDTQYF.

The rearrangement joins TRBV29-1 to TRBJ2-2; no reliable D call. The CDR3 covers 13 residues. The germline CDR1 and CDR2 sequences are SQVTM and ANQGSEA. Between the trimmed V and J ends, which lost 4 bases and 2 bases, there was a span of 8 bases. Here the CDR3 DNA reads TGCAGCGTTGGAGGCACTAACACCGGGGAGCTGTTTTTT. Translated: CSVGGTNTGELFF.

This clone occurred once. The rearrangement joins TRBV18 to TRBJ2-3; tentatively, D is TRBD1 or TRBD2 (5 bases each). CDR1 KGHSH and CDR2 LQKENI come from the germline V gene. CDR3 length: 15 residues. V lost 6 bases to trimming and J lost 2 bases, with 15 bases between them. The CDR3 loop is CASSSGTANTDTQYF. The CDR3 bases are TGTGCCAGCTCGTCCGGGACGGCGAACACAGATACGCAGTATTTT. Full variable domain (remainder filled in from reference TRBV18 and TRBJ2-3): NAGVMQNPRHLVRRRGQEARLRCSPMKGHSHVYWYRQLPEEGLKFMVYLQKENIIDESGMPKERFSAEFPKEGPSILRIQQVVRGDSAAYFCASSSGTANTDTQYFGPGTRLTVL.

In its sample, this clone was seen once. The CDR3 protein is CASSPGVKVSYEQYF. The CDR3 coding sequence is TGTGCCAGTAGCCCCGGGGTCAAAGTCTCCTACGAGCAGTACTTC. V is TRBV19 and J is TRBJ2-7; a possible D gene is TRBD2 (5 bases). Germline CDR1 and CDR2: LNHDA and SQIVND (reference sequence). The V end lost 6 bases, the J end lost 0 bases, and 15 bases lay between the germline ends. The CDR3 has 15 amino acids.

The V and J genes are TRBV7-2 and TRBJ2-7; TRBD2 matches 12 bases. With V trimmed by 1 base and J by 6 bases, 10 bases remained unmatched. Germline V gene data show CDR1 as SGHTA and CDR2 as FQGNSA. This CDR3 has 17 amino acids. This CDR3 is CASSLEGTSGRLGEQYF. The CDR3 bases are TGTGCCAGCAGCTTAGAAGGGACTAGCGGGCGGTTGGGCGAGCAGTACTTC.

The V gene is TRBV30, the J gene TRBJ2-3, with TRBD2 identical over 7 bases. Germline trimming cut 3 bases from V and 5 bases from J; bases unmatched to any gene: 2. The CDR3 is 12 amino acids. Germline CDR1 and CDR2: GTSNPN and SVGIG (reference sequence). The CDR3 DNA follows: TGTGCCTGGAGCAGGGAGGGAGATACGCAGTATTTT. Its translation is CAWSREGDTQYF.

This clone was counted between two and nine times. The chain uses TRBV30 and TRBJ2-5, with a tentative D call TRBD1 (5 bases). Trimming took off 0 bases at V and 2 bases at J, with 10 bases between the two ends. The CDR3 spans 14 residues. CDR1 and CDR2 (germline): GTSNPN, SVGIG (reference sequence). The DNA of the CDR3 is TGTGCCTGGAGTGTAAGGGGTAAACAAGAGACCCAGTACTTC. It is translated as CAWSVRGKQETQYF.

The chain recombines TRBV30 with TRBJ2-6; maybe TRBD2 (5 bases). The CDR3 length is 15 residues. In germline, CDR1 is GTSNPN, CDR2 SVGIG (reference sequence). V was clipped by 5 bases and J by 4 bases, with 15 bases between them. The DNA for the CDR3 is TGTGCCTGGCAGACTAACGCCGGCGGGGCCAACGTCCTGACTTTC. This gives the protein CAWQTNAGGANVLTF. Full variable domain (missing parts from reference TRBV30 and TRBJ2-6): SQTIHQWPATLVQPVGSPLSLECTVEGTSNPNLYWYRQAAGRGLQLLFYSVGIGQISSEVPQNLSASRPQDRQFILSSKKLLLSDSGFYLCAWQTNAGGANVLTFGAGSRLTVL.

The CDR3 DNA reads as TGCGCCAGCAGCTTAGAGACAGGGTCCTACAATGAGCAGTTCTTC. This encodes CASSLETGSYNEQFF. The chain joins TRBV5-1 to TRBJ2-1; 7 positions agree with TRBD1. Germline assignment: CDR1 SGHRS and CDR2 YFSETQ. The CDR3 has 15 residues. Trimming cost V 2 bases and J 1 base; bases outside gene matches: 3.

CDR3 nucleotides: TGTGCCAGCAGGCTGGAGGTTTACTCTGGAAACACCATATATTTT. Its protein product is CASRLEVYSGNTIYF. The rearrangement joins TRBV7-2 to TRBJ1-3; D not resolved. CDR3 length equals 15 residues. Germline V gene data show CDR1 as SGHTA and CDR2 as FQGNSA. V lost 6 bases and J 0 bases, leaving 12 bases between the germline ends.

The chain has TRBV7-2 and TRBJ2-3; D possibly corresponds to TRBD1 (6 bases). This CDR3 is built from 15 residues. The V end was cut by 2 bases, the J end by 2 bases, with 11 bases between. The germline gives CDR1 SGHTA, CDR2 FQGNSA. Here the CDR3 reads CASSLRGKLTDTQYF. CDR3 nucleotides: TGTGCCAGCAGCTTAAGGGGGAAACTCACAGATACGCAGTATTTT.

The CDR3 bases are TGTGCCAGCAGCCCTAACCTAGGGGCCAACGTCCTGACTTTC. Translated, it gives CASSPNLGANVLTF. The chain combines TRBV14 with TRBJ2-6; D is undetermined. The germline V gene encodes CDR1 SGHDN and CDR2 FVKESK. V was trimmed by 4 bases and J by 4 bases, leaving 8 bases between them. CDR3 size: 14 residues.

The J gene is TRBJ2-1, the V gene TRBV30; 11 bases are a match to TRBD2. Germline V gene sequence: CDR1 GTSNPN, CDR2 SVGIG (reference sequence). V was pared by 2 bases and J by 5 bases, with 5 bases of the junction left unmatched. The CDR3 covers 15 residues. CDR3 protein: CAWSPGTSGNNEQFF. The CDR3 DNA reads TGTGCCTGGAGTCCCGGGACTAGCGGAAACAATGAGCAGTTCTTC.